This record looks at one T cell receptor (beta chain) sequence and its context. Clones were read by immunoSEQ multiplex PCR, and TCRdb kept only the in-frame ones, dropping some. The table records approximately 9,100 clones, roughly a third of them present only once. The culture paired around 200,000 irradiated violet-dye-labeled stimulators with around 200,000 CFSE-labeled responders. The sample is drawn from a study of graft-versus-host responses after intestinal transplantation. This receptor was taken from a human patient who was an organ donor for intestinal transplantation. The sample consisted of alloreactive CD8+ T cells from a mixed lymphocyte reaction culture, taken before transplantation. As to subset: CFSE-low proliferating T cells sorted from approximately 6-day pre-transplant mixed lymphocyte reaction (GvH or HvG direction).

Written as DNA, the CDR3 is TGTGCCATAATACTACCGGGACAGGGAGGCTACGAGCAGTACTTC. The encoded protein is CAIILPGQGGYEQYF. The chain has TRBV2 and TRBJ2-7; the match to TRBD1 covers 9 bases. Germline trimming cut 10 bases from V and 3 bases from J; bases unmatched to any gene: 13. Germline V lookup: CDR1 SNHLY, CDR2 FYNNEI. This CDR3 is built from 15 residues. The complete variable domain, with remaining parts taken from reference TRBV2 and TRBJ2-7, reads EPEVTQTPSHQVTQMGQEVILRCVPISNHLYFYWYRQILGQKVEFLVSFYNNEISEKSEIFDDQFSVERPDGSNFTLKIRSTKLEDSAMYFCAIILPGQGGYEQYFGPGTRLTVT.